This entry features one TCR beta chain sequence. This specimen belongs to a study of blood T cell repertoires in COVID-19. Study context: Both acute and convalescent COVID-19 samples were obtained from the United States, Italy and Spain.

Original handling: How many nucleated cells were present was estimated from reference gene primer amplification. Assay used: immunoSEQ multiplex PCR; TCRdb lists only in-frame clones, some missing. V, J and clone size are taken as reported in that table, and D and trimming were inferred from the DNA itself. The data hold about 120,000 clones, with over 60% observed a single time. The CDR3 extends over 12 amino acids. Germline loops: CDR1 WNHNN, CDR2 SYGVQD (reference sequence). The germline V and J ends were trimmed by 10 bases and 1 base, with 10 bases remaining between them. The chain uses TRBV10-1 and TRBJ1-1; D may be TRBD1 (5 bases). The clonotype comes from a woman aged 65 to 85 with acute or convalescent COVID-19. The sequenced sample consisted of peripheral blood. In DNA, the CDR3 is TGCGCCACCCGACAGAAGAACACTGAAGCTTTCTTT. It translates to CATRQKNTEAFF.